The present TCR beta chain was sequenced within a study of blood T cell repertoires in COVID-19. The overall study: Researchers got acute and convalescent COVID-19 samples from the United States, Italy and Spain. PBMCs, B-cell-depleted T cells, or T cells were the source of the cDNA or gDNA that made up the material.

CDR1 is MNHEY and CDR2 is SVGAGI in the germline V gene. There are 13 residues in the CDR3. The V and J ends lost 10 bases and 9 bases, in that order; junction bases with no gene match: 10. In the authors' methods: Nucleated cell number was recorded as an estimate derived from reference gene primer amplification. Some clones are missing from TCRdb's copy, which holds only in-frame ones; the method was immunoSEQ multiplex PCR. V, J and clone size derive from that table, while D and trimming were established from the DNA sequence. The sample has hundreds of thousands of clones; approximately 80% are singletons.

The chain recombines TRBV6-5 with TRBJ2-1; 9 nucleotides match TRBD1. Sequencing input: peripheral blood. The source of this sequence is a woman in her 70s with acute or convalescent COVID-19. This CDR3 is CATLQGAQSEQFF. The CDR3 coding sequence is TGTGCCACCTTACAGGGGGCGCAGAGTGAGCAGTTCTTC.